A selection of T cell receptor beta chains follows, all from one sample in a study of cytomegalovirus exposure and HLA in healthy donors. This table comes from immunoSEQ multiplex PCR, and its TCRdb copy is limited to in-frame clones, with some not included. The repertoire holds some 34,000 clones, with 60% to 70% as singletons. The specimen sequenced was PBMCs. The receptor set was obtained from a man aged 35-49 years in good health and CMV-seropositive. CDR3s include the opening cysteine and the closing phenylalanine or tryptophan. The D gene is left open where the match is weak. Only part of the rows carry a size: once, few, many, or a class if the clone is expanded.

. | TRBJ1-2 | . | TRBV14 | TGTGCCAGCAGCCAAGTCAGATCAGGTGGCTACACCTTC | CASSQVRSGGYTF
. | TRBJ2-5 | TRBD1 | TRBV2 | TGTGCCAGCAACCGGGACAGGGAAGAGACCCAGTACTTC | CASNRDREETQYF
. | TRBJ2-2 | . | TRBV6-1 | TGTGCCAGCACCGAAAGGGGGGGTAACACCGGGGAGCTGTTTTTT | CASTERGGNTGELFF
few | TRBJ2-6 | . | TRBV6-5 | TGTGCCAGCAGAGACAGCTCTGGGGCCAACGTCCTGACTTTC | CASRDSSGANVLTF
. | TRBJ2-5 | . | TRBV7-8 | TGTGCCAGCAGCCCAGGTGCCTACCCCACGCTGTACTTC | CASSPGAYPTLYF
. | TRBJ2-1 | TRBD2 | TRBV27 | TGTGCCAGCACCCCACTCCGCGGGACTAGCGGGGGGGCAGGCTCCTACAATGAGCAGTTCTTC | CASTPLRGTSGGAGSYNEQFF
. | TRBJ2-7 | TRBD2 | TRBV15 | TGTGCCACCAGCAGAGAGGGGCTAGCGGGGGACTCCTACGAGCAGTACTTC | CATSREGLAGDSYEQYF
. | TRBJ2-5 | . | TRBV11-3 | TGTGCCAGCAGCTTAGAATCGGGTAAAGAGACCCAGTACTTC | CASSLESGKETQYF
few | TRBJ1-4 | TRBD1 | TRBV19 | TGTGCCAGTAGTTCCGGGACAGCTAATGAAAAACTGTTTTTT | CASSSGTANEKLFF
few | TRBJ1-6 | TRBD1 | TRBV4-1 | TGCGCCAGCAGCCAGACAGGGATAGGAAAGTCACCCCTCCACTTT | CASSQTGIGKSPLHF
. | TRBJ1-1 | TRBD1 | TRBV7-6 | TGTGCCAGCAGCTTCGACAGGGACACTGAAGCTTTCTTT | CASSFDRDTEAFF
. | TRBJ1-2 | TRBD1 | TRBV18 | TGTGCCAGCTCACCCCCGGGGACAGGGCAAGACTATGGCTACACCTTC | CASSPPGTGQDYGYTF
. | TRBJ2-7 | TRBD1 | TRBV7-9 | TGTGCCAGCAGCTTCATCCCGGGACAGGGGACCCACGAGCAGTACTTC | CASSFIPGQGTHEQYF
. | TRBJ2-1 | TRBD2 | TRBV7-9 | TGTGCCAGCAGCTTAGTAACGGGCTTCGGACTAGCGAATGAGCAGTTCTTC | CASSLVTGFGLANEQFF
. | TRBJ1-5 | TRBD1 | TRBV19 | TGTGCCAGTAGTGTCAGACAGGGGGAATTGAGCAATCAGCCCCAGCATTTT | CASSVRQGELSNQPQHF
. | TRBJ1-5 | TRBD1 | TRBV18 | TGTGCCAGCTCACCATACTCTACCGGGACAGGACCTCAGCCCCAGCATTTT | CASSPYSTGTGPQPQHF
. | TRBJ1-5 | . | TRBV6-1 | TGTGCCAGCAGCCCAAGGGGAAACCGCAATCAGCCCCAGCATTTT | CASSPRGNRNQPQHF
. | TRBJ1-4 | . | TRBV5-1 | TGCGCCAGCAGCTTACAGGGAACTAATGAAAAACTGTTTTTT | CASSLQGTNEKLFF
. | TRBJ1-2 | . | TRBV29-1 | TGCAGCGTTGACGGGGGAGTCAACTATGGCTACACCTTC | CSVDGGVNYGYTF
medium-sized | TRBJ1-2 | . | TRBV4-2 | TGTGCCAGCAGCCAGGCGGCGGAGGGCTACACCTTC | CASSQAAEGYTF
few | TRBJ1-5 | . | TRBV4-1 | TGCGCCAGCAGCCAAGACGGTCAAAGCAATCAGCCCCAGCATTTT | CASSQDGQSNQPQHF
. | TRBJ1-2 | . | TRBV4-1 | TGCGCCAGCAGCCAAGTAGGTTGGGAGTCCTATGGCTACACCTTC | CASSQVGWESYGYTF
. | TRBJ2-6 | TRBD1 | TRBV5-3 | TGTGCCAGAAGCCGCACCTTCCTGACAGGGGCTGGGGCCAACGTCCTGACTTTC | CARSRTFLTGAGANVLTF
. | TRBJ2-7 | . | TRBV6-6 | TGTGCCAGCAGTTACTCGGGGACAAGGGATCCCGAGCAGTACTTC | CASSYSGTRDPEQYF
. | TRBJ1-4 | . | TRBV27 | TGTGCCAGCAGTCCCCGTTATAATGAAAAACTGTTTTTT | CASSPRYNEKLFF
. | TRBJ2-7 | . | TRBV7-9 | TGTGCCAGCAGCTTAGACAGGGCCTACGAGCAGTACTTC | CASSLDRAYEQYF
few | TRBJ2-1 | TRBD2 | TRBV5-1 | TGCGCCAGCAGTTCCGGGACTAGCGGGGGGAGTGAGCAGTTCTTC | CASSSGTSGGSEQFF
. | TRBJ2-2 | . | TRBV7-3 | TGTGCCAGCAGCTTAAAGATCCCGGTCGACAGATCGAACACCGGGGAGCTGTTTTTT | CASSLKIPVDRSNTGELFF
. | TRBJ2-3 | . | TRBV7-7 | TGTGCCAGCAGCTTATTCGTCTCAGATACGCAGTATTTT | CASSLFVSDTQYF
. | TRBJ2-4 | TRBD1 | TRBV14 | TGTGCCAGCAGCCAAGCCGGACAGGGGGCTTCCAAAAACATTCAGTACTTC | CASSQAGQGASKNIQYF
. | TRBJ2-5 | TRBD2 | TRBV6-4 | TGTGCCAGCAGTGATGAAGCGGGGGGGCGGGAGACCCAGTACTTC | CASSDEAGGRETQYF
. | TRBJ2-5 | TRBD1 | TRBV7-9 | TGTGCCAGCAGTAAACAGGGGGCCCAAGAGACCCAGTACTTC | CASSKQGAQETQYF
. | TRBJ1-2 | TRBD1 | TRBV6-5 | TGTGCCAGCAGTTACGTAGGACAGGGCTATGGCTACACCTTC | CASSYVGQGYGYTF
once | TRBJ1-2 | TRBD1 | TRBV4-2 | TGTGCCAGCAGCCAAGATGGGACAGGGGGTAACTATGGCTACACCTTC | CASSQDGTGGNYGYTF
. | TRBJ2-5 | . | TRBV6-1 | TGTGCCAGCAGTGAGGGTGGGGCGCGAGAGACCCAGTACTTC | CASSEGGARETQYF
. | TRBJ1-1 | . | TRBV5-4 | TGTGCCAGCAGCTTTGACAGGTTGAACACTGAAGCTTTCTTT | CASSFDRLNTEAFF
once | TRBJ2-3 | TRBD2 | TRBV7-9 | TGTGCCAGCAGCTTTAGCGGGTTCACAGATACGCAGTATTTT | CASSFSGFTDTQYF
once | TRBJ1-2 | . | TRBV2 | TGTGCCAGCAGTCAGCAGGGGAACTATGGCTACACCTTC | CASSQQGNYGYTF
. | TRBJ2-7 | TRBD2 | TRBV18 | TGTGCCAGCTCCCTCGGGACTAGCGGGGTACTCTACGAGCAGTACTTC | CASSLGTSGVLYEQYF
. | TRBJ2-1 | . | TRBV6-1 | TGTGCCAGCAGTGCGCAGGGAGGTGGAAAAAATGAGCAGTTCTTC | CASSAQGGGKNEQFF
. | TRBJ2-7 | . | TRBV7-9 | TGTGCCAGCAGCCCCTGGACAGTCGACGAGCAGTACTTC | CASSPWTVDEQYF
once | TRBJ2-1 | TRBD2 | TRBV5-8 | TGTGCCAGCAGCTGGGGGGACTATGCGGGAAACAATGAGCAGTTCTTC | CASSWGDYAGNNEQFF
. | TRBJ1-3 | TRBD1 | TRBV5-4 | TGTGCCAGCAGCTTGGACAGGGGGCGAATGGGTCACACCATATATTTT | CASSLDRGRMGHTIYF
. | TRBJ1-5 | TRBD1 | TRBV19 | TGTGCCAGTAGGCAACAGGGGGATGGGGGTAATCAGCCCCAGCATTTT | CASRQQGDGGNQPQHF
. | TRBJ2-2 | . | TRBV11-3 | TGTGCCAGCAGCCCGATGAGCACCGGGGAGCTGTTTTTT | CASSPMSTGELFF